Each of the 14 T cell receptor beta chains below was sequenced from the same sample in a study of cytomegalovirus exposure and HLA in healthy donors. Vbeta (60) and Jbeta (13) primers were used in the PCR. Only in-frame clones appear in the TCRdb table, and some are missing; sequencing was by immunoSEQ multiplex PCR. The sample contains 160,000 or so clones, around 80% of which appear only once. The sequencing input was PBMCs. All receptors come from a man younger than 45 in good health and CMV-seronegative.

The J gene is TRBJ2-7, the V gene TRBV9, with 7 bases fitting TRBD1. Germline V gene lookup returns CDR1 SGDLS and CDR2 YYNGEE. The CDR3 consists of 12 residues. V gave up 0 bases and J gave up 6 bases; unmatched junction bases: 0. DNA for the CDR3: TGTGCCAGCAGCGTAGGGGACAGCGAGCAGTACTTC. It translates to CASSVGDSEQYF.

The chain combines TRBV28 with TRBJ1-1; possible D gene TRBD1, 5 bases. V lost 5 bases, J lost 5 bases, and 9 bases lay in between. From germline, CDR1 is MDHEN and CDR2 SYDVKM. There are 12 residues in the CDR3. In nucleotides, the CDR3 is TGTGCCAGCAGTCTCAGGGTAACTGAAGCTTTCTTT. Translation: CASSLRVTEAFF.

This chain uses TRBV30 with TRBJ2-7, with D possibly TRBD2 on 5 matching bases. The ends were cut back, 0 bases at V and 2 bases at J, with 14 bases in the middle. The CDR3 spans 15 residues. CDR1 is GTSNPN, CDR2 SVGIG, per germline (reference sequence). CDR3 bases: TGTGCCTGGAGTGTACCAGTTAGCGAAACCTACGAGCAGTACTTC. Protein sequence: CAWSVPVSETYEQYF. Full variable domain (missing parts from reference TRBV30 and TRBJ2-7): SQTIHQWPATLVQPVGSPLSLECTVEGTSNPNLYWYRQAAGRGLQLLFYSVGIGQISSEVPQNLSASRPQDRQFILSSKKLLLSDSGFYLCAWSVPVSETYEQYFGPGTRLTVT.

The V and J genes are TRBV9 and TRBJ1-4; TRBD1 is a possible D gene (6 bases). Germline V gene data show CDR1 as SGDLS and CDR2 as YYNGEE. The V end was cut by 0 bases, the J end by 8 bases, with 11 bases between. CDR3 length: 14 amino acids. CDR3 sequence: CASSVDARGEKLFF. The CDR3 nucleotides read TGTGCCAGCAGCGTAGATGCCAGGGGAGAAAAACTGTTTTTT.

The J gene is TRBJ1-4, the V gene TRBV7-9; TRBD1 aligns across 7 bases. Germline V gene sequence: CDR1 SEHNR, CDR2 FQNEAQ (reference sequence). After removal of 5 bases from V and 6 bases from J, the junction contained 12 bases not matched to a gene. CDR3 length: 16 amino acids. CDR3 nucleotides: TGTGCCAGCAGCCTAACCCCGACAGGGCGGGATGAAAAACTGTTTTTT. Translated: CASSLTPTGRDEKLFF.

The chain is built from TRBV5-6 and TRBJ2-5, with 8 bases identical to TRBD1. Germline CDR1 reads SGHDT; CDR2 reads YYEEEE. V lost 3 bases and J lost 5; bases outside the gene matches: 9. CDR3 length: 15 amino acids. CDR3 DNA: TGTGCCAGCAGCTCGCAGGGGGCAGGACGGGAGACCCAGTACTTC. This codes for CASSSQGAGRETQYF.

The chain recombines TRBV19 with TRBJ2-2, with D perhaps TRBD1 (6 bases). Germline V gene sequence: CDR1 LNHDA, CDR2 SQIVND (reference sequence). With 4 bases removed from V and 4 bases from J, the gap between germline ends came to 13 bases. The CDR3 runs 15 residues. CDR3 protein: CASSTSHRATGELFF. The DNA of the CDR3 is TGTGCCAGTAGTACGAGCCACAGGGCCACCGGGGAGCTGTTTTTT.

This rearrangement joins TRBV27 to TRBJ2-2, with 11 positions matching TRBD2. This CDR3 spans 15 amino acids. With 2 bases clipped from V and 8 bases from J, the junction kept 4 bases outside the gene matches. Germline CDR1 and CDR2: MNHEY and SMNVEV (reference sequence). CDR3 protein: CASSLRLAGSGELFF. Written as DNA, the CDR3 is TGTGCCAGCAGTTTAAGACTAGCGGGATCAGGGGAGCTGTTTTTT.

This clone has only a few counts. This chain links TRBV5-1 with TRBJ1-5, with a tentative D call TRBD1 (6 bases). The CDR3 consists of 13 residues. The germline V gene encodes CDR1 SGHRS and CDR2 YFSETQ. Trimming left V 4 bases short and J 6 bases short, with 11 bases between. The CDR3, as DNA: TGCGCCAGCAGCGCCGAGGGGGTTCAGCCCCAGCATTTT. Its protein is CASSAEGVQPQHF.

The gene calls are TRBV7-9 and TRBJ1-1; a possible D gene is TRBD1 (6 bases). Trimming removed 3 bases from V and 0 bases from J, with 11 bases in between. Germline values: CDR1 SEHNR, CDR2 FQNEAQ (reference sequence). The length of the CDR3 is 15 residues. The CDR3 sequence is CASSFAGEVNTEAFF. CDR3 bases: TGTGCCAGCAGCTTTGCAGGGGAAGTGAACACTGAAGCTTTCTTT.

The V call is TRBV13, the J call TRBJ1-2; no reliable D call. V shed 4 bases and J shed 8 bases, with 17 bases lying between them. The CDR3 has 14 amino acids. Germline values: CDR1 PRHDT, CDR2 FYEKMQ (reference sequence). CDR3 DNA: TGTGCCAGCAGCTACCCGTTTTCAGCGTGGGGCTACACCTTC. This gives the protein CASSYPFSAWGYTF.

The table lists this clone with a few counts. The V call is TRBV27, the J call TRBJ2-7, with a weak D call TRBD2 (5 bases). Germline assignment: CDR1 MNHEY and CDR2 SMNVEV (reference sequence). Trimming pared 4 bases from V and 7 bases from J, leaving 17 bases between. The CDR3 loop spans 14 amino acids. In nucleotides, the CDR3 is TGTGCCAGCAGTTACATAAACCTCCGGGGAGAGCAGTACTTC. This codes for CASSYINLRGEQYF.

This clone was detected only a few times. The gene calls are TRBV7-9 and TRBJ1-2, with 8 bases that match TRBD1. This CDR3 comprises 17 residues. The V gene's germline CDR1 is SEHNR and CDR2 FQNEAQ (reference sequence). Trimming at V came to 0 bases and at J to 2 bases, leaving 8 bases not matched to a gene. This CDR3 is CASSLARGQAANYGYTF. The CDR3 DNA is TGTGCCAGCAGCTTAGCAAGGGGACAGGCAGCAAACTATGGCTACACCTTC.

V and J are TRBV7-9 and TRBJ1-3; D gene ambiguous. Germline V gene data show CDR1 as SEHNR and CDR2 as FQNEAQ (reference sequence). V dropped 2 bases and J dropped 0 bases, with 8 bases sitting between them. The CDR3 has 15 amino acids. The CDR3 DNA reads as TGTGCCAGCAGCTTAACACCAAACTCTGGAAACACCATATATTTT. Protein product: CASSLTPNSGNTIYF.